The subject of this entry is one TCR beta chain. Its specificity is unknown. This specimen belongs to a study of radiotherapy plus CTLA-4 blockade in lung cancer. Whole-study context: Disease control was seen in approximately 31% of patients, objective responses in approximately 20%. Study results and limitations: After treatment with radiotherapy plus ipilimumab, TCR clones that came from the tumor expanded in blood. Response, reportedly, was best predicted by interferon-beta along with early blood T cell clone dynamics.

Enrolled patients, whose metastatic non-small-cell lung cancer was chemo-refractory, received focal radiation plus CTLA-4 blockade with ipilimumab. Libraries were prepared by immunoSEQ multiplex PCR; TCRdb keeps only in-frame clonotypes and omits some of them. Of fewer than 35,000 clones detected, around 70% appear once; the ten largest clones hold over 12%. There are 15 residues in the CDR3. V lost 4 bases and J lost 0, with 13 bases in between. Germline V gene sequence: CDR1 SQVTM, CDR2 ANQGSEA. This TCR derives from a human donor with non-small cell lung cancer that progressed on radiotherapy plus ipilimumab. The material was peripheral blood, obtained from a patient treated with radiotherapy plus ipilimumab. The chain carries TRBV29-1 and TRBJ2-1, with D possibly TRBD1 on 6 matching bases. This chain's CDR3 is CSVVGTTSSYNEQFF. The CDR3 DNA reads as TGCAGCGTTGTGGGGACAACAAGCTCCTACAATGAGCAGTTCTTC.